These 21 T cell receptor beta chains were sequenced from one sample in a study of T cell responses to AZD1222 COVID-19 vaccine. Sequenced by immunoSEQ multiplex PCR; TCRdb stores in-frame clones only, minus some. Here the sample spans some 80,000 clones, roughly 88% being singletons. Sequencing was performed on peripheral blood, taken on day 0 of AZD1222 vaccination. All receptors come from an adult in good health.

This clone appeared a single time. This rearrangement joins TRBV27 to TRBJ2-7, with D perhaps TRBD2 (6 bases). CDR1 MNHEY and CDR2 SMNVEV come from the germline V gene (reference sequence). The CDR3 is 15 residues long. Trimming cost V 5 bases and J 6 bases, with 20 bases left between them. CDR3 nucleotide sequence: TGTGCCAGCAGTGTACTAAGACCAAAGGGAGGCGAGCAGTACTTC. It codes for CASSVLRPKGGEQYF.

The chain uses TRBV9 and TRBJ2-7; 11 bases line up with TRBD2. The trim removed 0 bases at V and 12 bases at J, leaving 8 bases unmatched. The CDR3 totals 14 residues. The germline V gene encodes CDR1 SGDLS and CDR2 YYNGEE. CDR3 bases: TGTGCCAGCAGCGTAGACCTAGCGGGAGGTACCCCGTACTTC. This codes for CASSVDLAGGTPYF.

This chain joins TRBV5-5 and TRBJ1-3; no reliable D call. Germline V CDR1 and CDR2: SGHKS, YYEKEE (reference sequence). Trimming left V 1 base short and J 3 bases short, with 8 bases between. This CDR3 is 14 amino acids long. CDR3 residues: CASSLTGFGNTIYF. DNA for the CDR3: TGTGCCAGCAGCTTGACGGGTTTTGGAAACACCATATATTTT.

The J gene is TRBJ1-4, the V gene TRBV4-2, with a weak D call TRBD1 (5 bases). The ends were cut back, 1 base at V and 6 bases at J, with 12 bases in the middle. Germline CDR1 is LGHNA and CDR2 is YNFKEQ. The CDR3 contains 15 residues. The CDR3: CASSQVGSGDEKLFF. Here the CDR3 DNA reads TGTGCCAGCAGCCAAGTAGGGTCGGGGGATGAAAAACTGTTTTTT.

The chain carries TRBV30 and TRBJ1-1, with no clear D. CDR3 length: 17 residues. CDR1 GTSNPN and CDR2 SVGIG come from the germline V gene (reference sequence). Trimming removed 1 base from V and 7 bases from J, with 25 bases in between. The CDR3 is CAWSEAELPDLRHEAFF. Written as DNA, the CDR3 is TGTGCCTGGAGTGAAGCCGAACTGCCGGATCTCCGCCATGAAGCTTTCTTT.

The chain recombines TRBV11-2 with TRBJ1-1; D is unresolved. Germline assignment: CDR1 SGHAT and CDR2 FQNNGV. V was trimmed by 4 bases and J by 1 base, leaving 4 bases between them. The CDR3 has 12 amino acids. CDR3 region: CASSSQNTEAFF. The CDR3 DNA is TGTGCCAGCAGCTCACAGAACACTGAAGCTTTCTTT.

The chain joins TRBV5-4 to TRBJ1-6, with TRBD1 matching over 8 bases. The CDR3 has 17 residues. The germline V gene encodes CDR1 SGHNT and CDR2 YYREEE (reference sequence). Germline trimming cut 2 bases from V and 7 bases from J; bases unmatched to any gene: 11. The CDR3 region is CASSLRQGLGLNSPLHF. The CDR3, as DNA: TGTGCCAGCAGCTTACGACAGGGGCTGGGGTTAAATTCACCCCTCCACTTT. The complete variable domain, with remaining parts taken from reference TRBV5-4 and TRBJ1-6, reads ETGVTQSPTHLIKTRGQQVTLRCSSQSGHNTVSWYQQALGQGPQFIFQYYREEENGRGNFPPRFSGLQFPNYSSELNVNALELDDSALYLCASSLRQGLGLNSPLHFGNGTRLTVT.

In DNA form, the CDR3 reads TGCACCAGCAGCTGGCGGGGTGGGCGAAACAATGAGCAGTTCTTC. Translated, it gives CTSSWRGGRNNEQFF. J is TRBJ2-1 and V is TRBV1; TRBD2, as called in the table, went unchecked against the DNA. TRBV1 represents a pseudogene. The CDR3 sequence is 15 residues long.

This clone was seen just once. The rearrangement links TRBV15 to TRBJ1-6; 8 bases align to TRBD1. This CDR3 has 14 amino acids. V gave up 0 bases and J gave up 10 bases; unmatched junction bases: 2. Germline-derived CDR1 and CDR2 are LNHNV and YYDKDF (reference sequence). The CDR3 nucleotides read TGTGCCACCAGCAGAGAGCAGGGGGCATCACCCCTCCACTTT. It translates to CATSREQGASPLHF. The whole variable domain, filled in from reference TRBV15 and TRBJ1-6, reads DAMVIQNPRYQVTQFGKPVTLSCSQTLNHNVMYWYQQKSSQAPKLLFHYYDKDFNNEADTPDNFQSRRPNTSFCFLDIRSPGLGDTAMYLCATSREQGASPLHFGNGTRLTVT.

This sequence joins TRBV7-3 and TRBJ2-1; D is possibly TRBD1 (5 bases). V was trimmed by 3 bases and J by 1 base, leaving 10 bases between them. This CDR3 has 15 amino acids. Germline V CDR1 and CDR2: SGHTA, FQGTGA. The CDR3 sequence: CASSFGAASYNEQFF. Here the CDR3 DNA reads TGTGCCAGCAGCTTTGGGGCGGCTTCCTACAATGAGCAGTTCTTC.

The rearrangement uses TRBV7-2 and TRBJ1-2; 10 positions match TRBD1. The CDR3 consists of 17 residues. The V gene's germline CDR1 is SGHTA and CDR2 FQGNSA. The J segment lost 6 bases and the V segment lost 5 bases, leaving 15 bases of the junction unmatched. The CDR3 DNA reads TGTGCCAGCAGCCCAATAGGGGTTGGACAGGGGGTAAATGGCTACACCTTC. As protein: CASSPIGVGQGVNGYTF. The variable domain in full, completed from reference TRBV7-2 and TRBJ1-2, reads GAGVSQSPSNKVTEKGKDVELRCDPISGHTALYWYRQSLGQGLEFLIYFQGNSAPDKSGLPSDRFSAERTGGSVSTLTIQRTQQEDSAVYLCASSPIGVGQGVNGYTFGSGTRLTVV.

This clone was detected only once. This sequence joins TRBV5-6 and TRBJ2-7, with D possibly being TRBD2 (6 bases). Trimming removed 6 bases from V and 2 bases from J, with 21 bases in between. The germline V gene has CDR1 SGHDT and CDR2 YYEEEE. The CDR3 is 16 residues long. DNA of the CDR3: TGTGCCAGCACGAGGCGGGGTCACGGGGACGCCTACGAGCAGTACTTC. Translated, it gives CASTRRGHGDAYEQYF.

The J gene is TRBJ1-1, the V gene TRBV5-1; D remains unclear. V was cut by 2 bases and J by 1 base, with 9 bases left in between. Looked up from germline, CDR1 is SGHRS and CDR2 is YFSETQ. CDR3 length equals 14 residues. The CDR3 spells CASSFFGANTEAFF. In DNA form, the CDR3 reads TGCGCCAGCAGCTTCTTTGGAGCGAACACTGAAGCTTTCTTT.

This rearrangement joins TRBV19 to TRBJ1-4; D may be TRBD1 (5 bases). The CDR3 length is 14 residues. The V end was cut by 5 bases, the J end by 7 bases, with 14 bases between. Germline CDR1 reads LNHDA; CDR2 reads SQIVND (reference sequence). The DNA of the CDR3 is TGTGCCAGTAGTGGGAACAGGTTATCTGAAAAACTGTTTTTT. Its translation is CASSGNRLSEKLFF.

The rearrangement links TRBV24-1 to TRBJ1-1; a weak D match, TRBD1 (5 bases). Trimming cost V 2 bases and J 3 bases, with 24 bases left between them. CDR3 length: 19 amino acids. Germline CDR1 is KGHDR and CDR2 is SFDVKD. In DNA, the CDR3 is TGTGCCACCAGTGATTCAGGGTTTTGGCCGGATGGTGATTACACTGAAGCTTTCTTT. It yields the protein CATSDSGFWPDGDYTEAFF.

In DNA, the CDR3 is TGTGCCAGCAGCTCCCGCGGAGGGGCGACAAGCACAGATACGCAGTATTTT. It translates to CASSSRGGATSTDTQYF. The rearrangement uses TRBV7-9 and TRBJ2-3, with D tentatively TRBD2 (6 bases). Germline V CDR1 and CDR2: SEHNR, FQNEAQ (reference sequence). The ends were cut back, 4 bases at V and 0 bases at J, with 17 bases in the middle. The CDR3 covers 17 residues. The full variable domain, rest sourced from reference TRBV7-9 and TRBJ2-3, is DTGVSQNPRHKITKRGQNVTFRCDPISEHNRLYWYRQTLGQGPEFLTYFQNEAQLEKSRLLSDRFSAERPKGSFSTLEIQRTEQGDSAMYLCASSSRGGATSTDTQYFGPGTRLTVL.

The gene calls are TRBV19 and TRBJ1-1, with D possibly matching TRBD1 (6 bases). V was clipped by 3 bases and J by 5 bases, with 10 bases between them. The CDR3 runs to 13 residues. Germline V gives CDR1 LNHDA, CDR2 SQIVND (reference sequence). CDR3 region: CASSINRETEAFF. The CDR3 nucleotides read TGTGCCAGTAGTATTAACAGGGAGACTGAAGCTTTCTTT.

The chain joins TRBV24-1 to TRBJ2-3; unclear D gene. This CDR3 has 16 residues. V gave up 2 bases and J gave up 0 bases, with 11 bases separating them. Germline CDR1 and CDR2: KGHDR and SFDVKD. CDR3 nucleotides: TGTGCCACCAGTGATTATAGGGCCCAAAGCACAGATACGCAGTATTTT. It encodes CATSDYRAQSTDTQYF.

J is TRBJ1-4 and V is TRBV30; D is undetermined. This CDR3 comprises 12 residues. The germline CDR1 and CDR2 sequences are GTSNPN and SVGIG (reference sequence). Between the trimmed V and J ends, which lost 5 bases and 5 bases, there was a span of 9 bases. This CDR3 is CAWSGYNEKLFF. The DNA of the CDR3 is TGTGCCTGGTCGGGTTACAATGAAAAACTGTTTTTT.

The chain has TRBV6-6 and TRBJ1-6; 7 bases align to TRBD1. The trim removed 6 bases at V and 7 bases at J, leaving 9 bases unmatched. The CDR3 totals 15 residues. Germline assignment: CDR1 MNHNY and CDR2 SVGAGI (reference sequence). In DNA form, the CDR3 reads TGTGCCAGCAGCCTGGACAGGAGGGTAAATTCACCCCTCCACTTT. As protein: CASSLDRRVNSPLHF.

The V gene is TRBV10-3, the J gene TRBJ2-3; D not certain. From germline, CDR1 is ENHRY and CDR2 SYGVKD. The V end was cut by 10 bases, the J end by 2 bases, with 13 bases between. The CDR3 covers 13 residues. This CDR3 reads CATGFSLTDTQYF. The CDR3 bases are TGTGCCACAGGATTTTCGCTCACAGATACGCAGTATTTT.